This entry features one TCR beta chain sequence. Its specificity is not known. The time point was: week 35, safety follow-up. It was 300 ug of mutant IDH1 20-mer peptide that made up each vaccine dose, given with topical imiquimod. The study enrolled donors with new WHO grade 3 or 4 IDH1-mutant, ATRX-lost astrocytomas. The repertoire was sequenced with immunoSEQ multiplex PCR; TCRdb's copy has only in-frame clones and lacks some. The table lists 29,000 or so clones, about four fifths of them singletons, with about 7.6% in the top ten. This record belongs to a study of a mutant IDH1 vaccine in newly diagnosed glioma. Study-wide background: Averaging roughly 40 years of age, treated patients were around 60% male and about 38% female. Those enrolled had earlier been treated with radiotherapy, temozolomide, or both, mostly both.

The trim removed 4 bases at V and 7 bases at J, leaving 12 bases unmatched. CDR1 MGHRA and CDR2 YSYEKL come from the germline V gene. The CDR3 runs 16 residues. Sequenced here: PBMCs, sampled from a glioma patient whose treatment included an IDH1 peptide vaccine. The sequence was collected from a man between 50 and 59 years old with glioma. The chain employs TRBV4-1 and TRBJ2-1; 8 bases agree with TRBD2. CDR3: CASSPFGTRGENEQFF. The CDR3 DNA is TGCGCCAGCAGCCCCTTCGGGACTAGGGGCGAAAATGAGCAGTTCTTC.